This T cell receptor (beta chain) was observed in a study of blood T cell repertoires in COVID-19. The overall study: The samples span acute and convalescent COVID-19 from the United States, Italy and Spain. T cells, B-cell-depleted T cells, or PBMCs provided the cDNA or gDNA that served as material.

A single count supports this clone. Germline loops: CDR1 SEHNR, CDR2 FQNEAQ (reference sequence). The trim removed 5 bases at V and 7 bases at J, leaving 11 bases unmatched. This CDR3 comprises 14 residues. Using immunoSEQ multiplex PCR, the repertoire was profiled, and TCRdb retains in-frame clones only, with some absent. The sample records under 200,000 clones, roughly 88% being singletons. Those enrolled, adults aged roughly 18 to 100 years, came from 25 or so US areas. The rearrangement uses TRBV7-9 and TRBJ2-7; TRBD2 agrees at 7 bases. Source material: PBMCs or T cells enriched from blood (not recorded which). The TCR comes from a man aged 40-50 years with acute COVID-19. In DNA, the CDR3 is TGTGCCAGCAGCCGAATAGCGGGTTCCCGAGAGCAGTACTTC. Translation gives CASSRIAGSREQYF.